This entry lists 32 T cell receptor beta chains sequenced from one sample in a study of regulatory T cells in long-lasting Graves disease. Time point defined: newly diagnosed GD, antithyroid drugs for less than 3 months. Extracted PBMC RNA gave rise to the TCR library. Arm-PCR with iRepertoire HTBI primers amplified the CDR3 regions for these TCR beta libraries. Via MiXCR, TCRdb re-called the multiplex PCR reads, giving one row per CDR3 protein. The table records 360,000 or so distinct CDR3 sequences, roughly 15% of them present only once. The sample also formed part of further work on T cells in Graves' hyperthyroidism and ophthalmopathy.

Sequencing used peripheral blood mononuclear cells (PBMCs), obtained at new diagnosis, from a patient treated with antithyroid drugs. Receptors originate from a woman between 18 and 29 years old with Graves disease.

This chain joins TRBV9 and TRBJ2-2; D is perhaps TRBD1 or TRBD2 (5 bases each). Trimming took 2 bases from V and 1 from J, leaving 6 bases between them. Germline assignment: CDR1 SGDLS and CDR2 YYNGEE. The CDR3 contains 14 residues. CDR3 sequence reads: CASSVGVNTGELFF. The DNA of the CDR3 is TGTGCCAGCAGCGTGGGGGTGAACACCGGGGAGCTGTTTTTT.

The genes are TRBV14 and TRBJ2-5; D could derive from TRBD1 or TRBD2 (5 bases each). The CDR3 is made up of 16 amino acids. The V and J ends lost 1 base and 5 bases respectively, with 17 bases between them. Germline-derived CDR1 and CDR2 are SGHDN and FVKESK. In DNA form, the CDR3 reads TGTGCCAGCAGCCAAGCGGGGCCTTCTGGTTATGAGACCCAGTACTTC. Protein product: CASSQAGPSGYETQYF.

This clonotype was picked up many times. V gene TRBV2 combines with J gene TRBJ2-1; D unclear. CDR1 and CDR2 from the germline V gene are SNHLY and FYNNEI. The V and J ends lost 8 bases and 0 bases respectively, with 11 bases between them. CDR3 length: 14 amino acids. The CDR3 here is CASSIGSSYNEQFF. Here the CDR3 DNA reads TGTGCCAGCTCAATTGGTAGCTCCTACAATGAGCAGTTCTTC.

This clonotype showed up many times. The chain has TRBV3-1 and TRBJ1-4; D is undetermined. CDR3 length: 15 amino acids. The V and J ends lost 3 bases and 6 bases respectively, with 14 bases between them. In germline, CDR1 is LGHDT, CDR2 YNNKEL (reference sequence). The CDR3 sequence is CASSQGSGHYEKLFF. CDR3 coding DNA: TGTGCCAGCAGCCAGGGATCGGGCCACTATGAAAAACTGTTTTTT.

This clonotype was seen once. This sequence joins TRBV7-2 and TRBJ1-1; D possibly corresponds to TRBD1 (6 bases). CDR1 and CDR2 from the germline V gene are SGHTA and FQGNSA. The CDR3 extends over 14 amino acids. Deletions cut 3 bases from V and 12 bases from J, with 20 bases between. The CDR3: CASSFSGGSLPSFF. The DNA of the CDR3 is TGTGCCAGCAGCTTTAGCGGGGGCTCCCTCCCGTCTTTCTTT.

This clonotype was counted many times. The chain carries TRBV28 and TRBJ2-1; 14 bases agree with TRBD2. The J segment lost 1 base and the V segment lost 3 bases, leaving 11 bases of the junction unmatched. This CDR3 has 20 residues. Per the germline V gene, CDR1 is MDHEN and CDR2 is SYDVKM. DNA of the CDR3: TGTGCCAGCAGTTTGTTGCCGGGACTAGCGGGAGAAGGGTCCTACAATGAGCAGTTCTTC. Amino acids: CASSLLPGLAGEGSYNEQFF.

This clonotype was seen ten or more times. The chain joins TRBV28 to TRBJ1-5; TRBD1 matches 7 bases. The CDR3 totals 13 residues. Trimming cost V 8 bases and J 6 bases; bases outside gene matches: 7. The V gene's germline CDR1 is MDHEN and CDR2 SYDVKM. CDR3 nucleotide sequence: TGTGCCAGCCAGACAGGGTTACTTCAGCCCCAGCATTTT. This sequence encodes CASQTGLLQPQHF.

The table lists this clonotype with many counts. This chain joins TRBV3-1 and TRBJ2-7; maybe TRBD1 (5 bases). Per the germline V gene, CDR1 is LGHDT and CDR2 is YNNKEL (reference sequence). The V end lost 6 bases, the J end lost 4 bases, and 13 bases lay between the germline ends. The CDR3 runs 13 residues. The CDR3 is CASSPNSGYEQYF. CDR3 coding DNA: TGTGCCAGCAGTCCTAACTCAGGGTACGAGCAGTACTTC.

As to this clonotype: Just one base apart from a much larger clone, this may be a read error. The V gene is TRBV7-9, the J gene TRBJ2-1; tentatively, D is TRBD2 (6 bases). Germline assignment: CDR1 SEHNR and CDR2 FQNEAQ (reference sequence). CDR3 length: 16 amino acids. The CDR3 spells CPSSLGRWGDPDEQFF. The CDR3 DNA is TGTCCCAGCAGCTTAGGCCGTTGGGGGGATCCGGATGAGCAGTTCTTC. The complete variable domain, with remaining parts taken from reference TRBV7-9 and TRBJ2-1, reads DTGVSQNPRHKITKRGQNVTFRCDPISEHNRLYWYRQTLGQGPEFLTYFQNEAQLEKSRLLSDRFSAERPKGSFSTLEIQRTEQGDSAMYLCPSSLGRWGDPDEQFFGPGTRLTVL.

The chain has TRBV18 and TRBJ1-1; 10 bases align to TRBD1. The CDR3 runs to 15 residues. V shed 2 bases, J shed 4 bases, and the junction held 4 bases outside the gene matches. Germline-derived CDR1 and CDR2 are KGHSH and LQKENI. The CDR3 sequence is CASSPRTGGFTEAFF. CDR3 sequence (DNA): TGTGCCAGCTCACCAAGGACAGGGGGATTCACTGAAGCTTTCTTT.

CDR3 amino acids: CSALGTALSGANVLTF. In DNA, the CDR3 is TGCAGTGCTTTAGGGACGGCCCTCTCCGGGGCCAACGTCCTGACTTTC. The chain links TRBV20-1 to TRBJ2-6; D tentatively fits TRBD1 or TRBD2 (5 bases each). The germline V gene encodes CDR1 DFQATT and CDR2 SNEGSKA (reference sequence). CDR3 length: 16 residues. Trimming took 5 bases from V and 4 from J, leaving 18 bases between them.

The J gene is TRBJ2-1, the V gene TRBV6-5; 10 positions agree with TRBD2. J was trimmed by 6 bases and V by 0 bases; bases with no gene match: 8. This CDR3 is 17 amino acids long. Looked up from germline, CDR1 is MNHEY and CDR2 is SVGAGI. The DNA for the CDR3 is TGTGCCAGCAGTTACTCTACTGCTAGCGGGAGCACCAATGAGCAGTTCTTC. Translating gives CASSYSTASGSTNEQFF.

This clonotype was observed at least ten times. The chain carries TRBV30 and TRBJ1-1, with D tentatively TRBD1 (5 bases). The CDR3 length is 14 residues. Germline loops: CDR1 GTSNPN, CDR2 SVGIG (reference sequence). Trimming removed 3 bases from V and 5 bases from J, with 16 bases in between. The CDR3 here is CAWRKRGTKTEAFF. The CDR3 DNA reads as TGTGCCTGGAGAAAAAGAGGGACGAAAACTGAAGCTTTCTTT.

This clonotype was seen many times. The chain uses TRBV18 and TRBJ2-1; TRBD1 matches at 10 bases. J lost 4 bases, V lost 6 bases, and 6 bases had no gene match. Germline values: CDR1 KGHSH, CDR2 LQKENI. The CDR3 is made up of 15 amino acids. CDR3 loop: CASSPWTGGYNEQFF. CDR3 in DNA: TGTGCCAGCTCGCCTTGGACAGGGGGTTACAATGAGCAGTTCTTC.

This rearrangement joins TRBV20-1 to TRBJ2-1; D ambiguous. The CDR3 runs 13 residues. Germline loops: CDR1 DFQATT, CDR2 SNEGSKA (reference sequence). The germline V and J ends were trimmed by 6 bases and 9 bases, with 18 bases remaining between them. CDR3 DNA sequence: TGCAGTGCGAGCGACGTAATGGTCGGTGAGCAGTTCTTC. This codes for CSASDVMVGEQFF.

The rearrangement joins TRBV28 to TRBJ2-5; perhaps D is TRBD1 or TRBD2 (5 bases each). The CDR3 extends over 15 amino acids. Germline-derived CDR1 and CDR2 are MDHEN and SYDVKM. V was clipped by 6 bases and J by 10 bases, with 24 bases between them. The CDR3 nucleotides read TGTGCCAGCAGCAACGGCCCCGGGACCCTGAGGGACCAGTACTTC. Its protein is CASSNGPGTLRDQYF.

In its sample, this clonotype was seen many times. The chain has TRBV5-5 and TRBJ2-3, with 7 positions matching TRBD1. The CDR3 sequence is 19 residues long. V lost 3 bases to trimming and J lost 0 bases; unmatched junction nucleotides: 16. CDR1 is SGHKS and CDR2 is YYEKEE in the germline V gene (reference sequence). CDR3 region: CASSSTSNRGRASTDTQYF. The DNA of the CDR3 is TGTGCCAGCAGCTCGACAAGCAACAGGGGAAGGGCCAGCACAGATACGCAGTATTTT.

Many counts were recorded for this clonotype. This CDR3 reads CASSDTGTSGRAVHTDTQYF. CDR3 bases: TGTGCCAGCAGTGATACCGGGACTAGCGGGAGGGCCGTACACACAGATACGCAGTATTTT. The chain employs TRBV2 and TRBJ2-3, with 16 positions matching TRBD2. The CDR3 runs to 20 residues. CDR1 is SNHLY and CDR2 is FYNNEI in the germline V gene. Germline trimming cut 3 bases from V and 2 bases from J; bases unmatched to any gene: 11.

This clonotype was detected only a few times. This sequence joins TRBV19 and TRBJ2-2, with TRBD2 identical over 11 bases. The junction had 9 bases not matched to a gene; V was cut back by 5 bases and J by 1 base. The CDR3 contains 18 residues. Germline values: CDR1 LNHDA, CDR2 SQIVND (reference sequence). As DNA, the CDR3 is TGTGCCAGTAGTCCTCCGACCGGACTAGCGGGGAACACCGGGGAGCTGTTTTTT. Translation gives CASSPPTGLAGNTGELFF.

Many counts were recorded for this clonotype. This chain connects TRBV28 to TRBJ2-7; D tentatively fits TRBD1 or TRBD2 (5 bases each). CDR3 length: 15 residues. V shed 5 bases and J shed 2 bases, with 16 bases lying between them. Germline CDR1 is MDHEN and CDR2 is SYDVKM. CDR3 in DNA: TGTGCCAGCAGTGGCGCCGGGGCATTAGCCTACGAGCAGTACTTC. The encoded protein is CASSGAGALAYEQYF. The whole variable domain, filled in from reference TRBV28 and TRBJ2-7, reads DVKVTQSSRYLVKRTGEKVFLECVQDMDHENMFWYRQDPGLGLRLIYFSYDVKMKEKGDIPEGYSVSREKKERFSLILESASTNQTSMYLCASSGAGALAYEQYFGPGTRLTVT.

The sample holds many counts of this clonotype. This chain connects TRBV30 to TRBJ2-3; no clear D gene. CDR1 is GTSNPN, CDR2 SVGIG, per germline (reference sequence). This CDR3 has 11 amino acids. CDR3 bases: TGTGCTGAAAAAAAAGGAGATACGCAGTATTTT. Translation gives CAEKKGDTQYF.

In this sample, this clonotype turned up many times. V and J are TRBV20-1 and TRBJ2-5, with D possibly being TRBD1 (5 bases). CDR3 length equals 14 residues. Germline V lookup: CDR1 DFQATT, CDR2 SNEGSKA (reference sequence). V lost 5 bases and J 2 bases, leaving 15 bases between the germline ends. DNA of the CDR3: TGCAGTGCTCCCTCCCTACAGGTTCAAGAGACCCAGTACTTC. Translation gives CSAPSLQVQETQYF.

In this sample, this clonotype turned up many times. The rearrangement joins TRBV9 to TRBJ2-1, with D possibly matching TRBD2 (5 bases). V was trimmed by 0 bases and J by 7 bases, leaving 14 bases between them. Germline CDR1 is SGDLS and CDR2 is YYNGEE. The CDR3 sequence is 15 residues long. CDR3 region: CASSVGYTGGNEQFF. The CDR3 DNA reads TGTGCCAGCAGCGTAGGATACACGGGCGGGAATGAGCAGTTCTTC.

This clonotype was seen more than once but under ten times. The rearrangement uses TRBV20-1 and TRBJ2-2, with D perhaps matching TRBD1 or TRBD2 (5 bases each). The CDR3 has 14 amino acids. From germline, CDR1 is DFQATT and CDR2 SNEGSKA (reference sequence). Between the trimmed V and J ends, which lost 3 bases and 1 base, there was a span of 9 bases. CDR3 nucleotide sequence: TGCAGTGCTAGCCGGGACCTGAACACCGGGGAGCTGTTTTTT. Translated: CSASRDLNTGELFF.

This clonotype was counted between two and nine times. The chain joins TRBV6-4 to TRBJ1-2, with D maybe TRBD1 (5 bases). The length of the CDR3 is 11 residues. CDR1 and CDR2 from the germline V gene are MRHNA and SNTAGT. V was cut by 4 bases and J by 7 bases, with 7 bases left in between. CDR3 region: CASSADIGYTF. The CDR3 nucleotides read TGTGCCAGCAGTGCGGACATTGGCTACACCTTC.

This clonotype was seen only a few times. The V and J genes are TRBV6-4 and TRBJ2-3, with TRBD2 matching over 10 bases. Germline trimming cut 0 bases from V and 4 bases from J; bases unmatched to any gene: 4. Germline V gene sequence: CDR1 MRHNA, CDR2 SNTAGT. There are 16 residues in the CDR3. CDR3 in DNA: TGTGCCAGCAGTGACTCCTCGCTAGCGGGAGCAGATACGCAGTATTTT. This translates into CASSDSSLAGADTQYF.

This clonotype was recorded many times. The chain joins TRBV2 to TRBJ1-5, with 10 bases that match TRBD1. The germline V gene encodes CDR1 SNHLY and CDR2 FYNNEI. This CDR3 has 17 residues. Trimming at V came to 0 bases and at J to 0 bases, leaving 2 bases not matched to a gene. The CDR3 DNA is TGTGCCAGCAGTGAAGCACGACAGGGGGCTAGCAATCAGCCCCAGCATTTT. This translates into CASSEARQGASNQPQHF.

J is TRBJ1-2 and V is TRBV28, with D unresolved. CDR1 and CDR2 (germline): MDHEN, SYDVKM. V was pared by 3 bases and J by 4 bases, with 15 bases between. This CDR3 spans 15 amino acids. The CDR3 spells CASSLSARPGYGYTF. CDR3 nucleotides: TGTGCCAGCAGTTTGTCTGCAAGGCCCGGCTATGGCTACACCTTC.

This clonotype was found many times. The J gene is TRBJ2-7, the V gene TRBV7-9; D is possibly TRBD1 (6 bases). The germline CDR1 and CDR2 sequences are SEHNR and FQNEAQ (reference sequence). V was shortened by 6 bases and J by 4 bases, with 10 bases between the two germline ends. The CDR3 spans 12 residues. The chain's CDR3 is CASSSDRYEQYF. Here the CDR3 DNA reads TGTGCCAGCAGTTCAGACAGGTACGAGCAGTACTTC.

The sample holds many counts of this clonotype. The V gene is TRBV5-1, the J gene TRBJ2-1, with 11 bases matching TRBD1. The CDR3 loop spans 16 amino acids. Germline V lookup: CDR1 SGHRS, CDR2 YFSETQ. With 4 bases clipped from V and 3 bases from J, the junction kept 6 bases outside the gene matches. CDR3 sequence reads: CASSAPGQGVYNEQFF. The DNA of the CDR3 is TGCGCCAGCAGCGCCCCGGGACAGGGGGTCTACAATGAGCAGTTCTTC.

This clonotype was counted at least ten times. The CDR3 sequence is CASSRLRDRPSYEQYF. The CDR3 DNA follows: TGTGCCAGCAGCCGATTAAGGGACAGGCCCTCCTACGAGCAGTACTTC. The rearrangement uses TRBV28 and TRBJ2-7; 8 bases fit TRBD1. This CDR3 contains 16 residues. V lost 6 bases to trimming and J lost 0 bases; unmatched junction nucleotides: 10. In germline, CDR1 is MDHEN, CDR2 SYDVKM.

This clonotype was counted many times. The CDR3 region is CAISENPGSSYEQYF. The CDR3 region has the DNA TGTGCCATCAGTGAGAACCCAGGTAGTAGCTACGAGCAGTACTTC. The V call is TRBV10-3, the J call TRBJ2-7; no clear D gene. The ends were cut back, 2 bases at V and 3 bases at J, with 14 bases in the middle. Germline values: CDR1 ENHRY, CDR2 SYGVKD. This CDR3 has 15 amino acids.